Listed below are T cell receptor beta chains from one sample, sequenced in a study of T cells after yellow fever vaccination. TCRdb processed the 5' RACE reads anew with MiXCR; each CDR3 protein has one entry. The repertoire holds 40,000 to 50,000 distinct CDR3 sequences, with around 6.4% as singletons. Sequences were derived from PBMCs, either bulk or a sorted T-cell subset (CD4+, CD8+, memory, or dextramer-sorted; not recorded which), sampled 45 days after the yellow fever booster vaccination. These receptors were obtained from a young man who received the YFV17D yellow fever vaccine. CDR3s include the opening cysteine and the closing phenylalanine or tryptophan. The D gene is left open where the match is weak. The size entry is marked missing in some rows and otherwise reads once, few, many or a size class.

j_call | v_call | clone_size | d_call | cdr3_aa | cdr3_nt
TRBJ2-7 | TRBV6-5 | many | - | CASSTPGRQGYEQYF | TGTGCCAGCAGTACCCCGGGACGCCAAGGATACGAGCAGTACTTC
TRBJ2-7 | TRBV4-3 | few | TRBD2 | CASSPVAGGRYEQYF | TGCGCCAGCAGCCCCGTAGCGGGAGGGAGGTACGAGCAGTACTTC
TRBJ1-2 | TRBV29-1 | few | - | CSVERASYGYTF | TGCAGCGTTGAAAGGGCATCATATGGCTACACCTTC
TRBJ2-1 | TRBV20-1 | - | - | CSADRDISYNEQFF | TGCAGTGCTGACCGGGACATTTCCTACAATGAGCAGTTCTTC
TRBJ2-5 | TRBV6-2/TRBV6-3 | few | - | CASTRGRETQYF | TGTGCCAGCACACGTGGGCGTGAGACCCAGTACTTC
TRBJ2-7 | TRBV28 | few | - | CASSLEYLRTYEQYF | TGTGCCAGCAGTTTAGAGTACCTTAGAACCTACGAGCAGTACTTC
TRBJ2-3 | TRBV3-1 | many | - | CASSPLWSGTQYF | TGTGCCAGCAGCCCTCTTTGGTCTGGTACGCAGTATTTT
TRBJ2-1 | TRBV20-1 | many | TRBD2 | CSARDLLAANNEQFF | TGCAGTGCTAGAGATCTCCTAGCGGCTAATAATGAGCAGTTCTTC
TRBJ1-2 | TRBV29-1 | many | - | CSVEDLRAGYTF | TGCAGCGTTGAAGATCTTAGGGCTGGCTACACCTTC
TRBJ2-3 | TRBV12-5 | - | - | CASGPEPVHTQYF | TGTGCTAGTGGTCCTGAACCGGTTCATACGCAGTATTTT
TRBJ1-1 | TRBV10-1 | many | - | CASSDPWRGVEAFF | TGCGCCAGCAGTGACCCTTGGAGAGGGGTCGAAGCTTTCTTT
TRBJ2-7 | TRBV5-1 | many | TRBD1 | CASSLNRGHYEQYF | TGCGCCAGCAGCTTAAACAGGGGCCACTACGAGCAGTACTTC
TRBJ2-5 | TRBV5-6 | many | - | CASSLQLQETQYF | TGTGCCAGCAGCTTGCAGCTCCAAGAGACCCAGTACTTC
TRBJ1-1 | TRBV2 | - | - | CASREGMGMAFF | TGTGCCAGCAGGGAAGGTATGGGAATGGCTTTCTTT
TRBJ1-1 | TRBV2 | many | - | CASNFGGAYTEAFF | TGTGCCAGCAATTTCGGGGGCGCGTACACTGAAGCTTTCTTT
TRBJ2-2 | TRBV2 | many | - | CASMEGTSLTGELFF | TGTGCCAGCATGGAGGGGACGAGTCTCACCGGGGAGCTGTTTTTT
TRBJ2-1 | TRBV7-6 | - | - | CASSLVGRASNEQFF | TGTGCCAGCAGCTTAGTGGGCAGGGCCTCAAATGAGCAGTTCTTC
TRBJ2-5 | TRBV20-1 | many | TRBD1 | CSARVDRGLETQYF | TGCAGTGCTAGAGTCGACAGGGGGCTAGAGACCCAGTACTTC
TRBJ2-7 | TRBV11-2 | few | - | CASSRDGTYYEQYF | TGTGCCAGCAGCCGCGACGGGACCTACTACGAGCAGTACTTC
TRBJ2-2 | TRBV24-1 | many | - | CATSIRTGELFF | TGTGCCACCAGTATCAGGACCGGGGAGCTGTTTTTT